The clone carrying this TCR beta chain showed up just a few times. Its target is unknown. Germline V gene data show CDR1 as SEHNR and CDR2 as FQNEAQ (reference sequence). CDR3 length: 16 residues. The V end was cut by 5 bases, the J end by 12 bases, with 25 bases between. The data were taken from a study of response to subunit inactivated influenza vaccine. Study-wide points: Authors suggested each seasonal flu vaccination may recruit only limited numbers of new T cells.

Each CDR3 protein is one row after TCRdb ran MiXCR on the RT-PCR reads. The sample contains just over 300,000 distinct CDR3 sequences, roughly 22% of which appear only once. This specimen consisted of PBMCs from blood, obtained 21 months after vaccination. The V and J genes are TRBV7-9 and TRBJ1-4, with D possibly matching TRBD1 (5 bases). This sequence was found in a man between 45 and 75 years old who received an inactivated influenza vaccine. The CDR3 is CASSNEGAPARVELFF. In DNA form, the CDR3 reads TGTGCCAGCAGCAATGAAGGGGCACCGGCTAGGGTGGAACTGTTTTTT.